Below are 17 T cell receptor beta chains sequenced from a single sample in a study of blood T cells in healthy people across ages. Primed by a sample-barcoded 5' primer and a J-beta primer mix, a second PCR proceeded for 7 to 11 cycles. TCRdb re-analysed the 5' RACE reads in MiXCR, keeping a single row per CDR3 protein. The sample lists some 940,000 distinct CDR3 sequences, 25% to 30% occurring once. These data were likewise used in another study, on T cells of mothers and their children.

Sequenced: blood. The receptors were sampled from a woman aged 40 to 50 in good health.

This clonotype was counted a few times. A read error may explain this, as a much larger clone is one base away. The V gene is TRBV29-1, the J gene TRBJ2-1; 7 bases map to TRBD1. Losses at the gene ends were 4 bases for V and 6 bases for J; bases not matched to a gene: 9. The germline V gene has CDR1 SQVTM and CDR2 ANQGSEA. CDR3 length equals 14 residues. CDR3 sequence reads: CSVGIGGFCNEQFF. The CDR3 region has the DNA TGCAGCGTTGGTATAGGGGGCTTCTGCAATGAGCAGTTCTTC.

This clonotype was counted at least ten times. The CDR3 coding sequence is TGCGCCAGCAGCTCCGGGGGGGAATACAATGAGCAGTTCTTC. It specifies CASSSGGEYNEQFF. The chain links TRBV5-1 to TRBJ2-1, with TRBD2 identical over 8 bases. The CDR3 length is 14 residues. The V gene's germline CDR1 is SGHRS and CDR2 YFSETQ. The trim removed 3 bases at V and 4 bases at J, leaving 3 bases unmatched.

This chain connects TRBV3-1 to TRBJ2-7; perhaps TRBD2 as D (6 bases). V was trimmed by 2 bases and J by 6 bases, leaving 14 bases between them. This CDR3 has 14 amino acids. Germline CDR1 is LGHDT and CDR2 is YNNKEL (reference sequence). The CDR3, as DNA: TGTGCCAGCAGCCAACGCGAAGGGAGGCGCGAGCAGTACTTC. Protein: CASSQREGRREQYF.

The chain has TRBV20-1 and TRBJ2-5; 9 bases are shared with TRBD2. V gave up 7 bases and J gave up 2 bases; unmatched junction bases: 14. Germline CDR1 DFQATT, CDR2 SNEGSKA (reference sequence). This CDR3 has 16 residues. CDR3 nucleotide sequence: TGCAGTGTTCTCGGCGGGGGGGCCGCCCAACAAGAGACCCAGTACTTC. This codes for CSVLGGGAAQQETQYF.

The chain is built from TRBV12-3 or TRBV12-4 and TRBJ2-5; D could derive from TRBD1 or TRBD2 (5 bases each). The ends were cut back, 6 bases at V and 4 bases at J, with 12 bases in the middle. This CDR3 comprises 13 residues. This chain's CDR3 is CASSDPGRETQYF. The CDR3 DNA reads as TGTGCCAGCAGCGACCCGGGGCGAGAGACCCAGTACTTC.

This chain uses TRBV20-1 with TRBJ2-1, with 8 positions matching TRBD1. CDR1 and CDR2 from the germline V gene are DFQATT and SNEGSKA (reference sequence). The CDR3 is 15 amino acids. V lost 3 bases, J lost 0 bases, and 4 bases stayed unmatched. The CDR3: CSARGQVISYNEQFF. The CDR3 coding sequence is TGCAGTGCTAGGGGACAGGTGATCTCCTACAATGAGCAGTTCTTC.

This clonotype has just a few counts. The rearrangement links TRBV29-1 to TRBJ2-7; the D call may be TRBD1 or TRBD2 (6 bases each). Germline CDR1 and CDR2: SQVTM and ANQGSEA. Between the trimmed V and J ends, which lost 3 bases and 5 bases, there was a span of 14 bases. The CDR3 extends over 13 amino acids. CDR3 sequence (DNA): TGCAGCGTTGATACGGGGGCCCGCAACGAGCAGTACTTC. This encodes CSVDTGARNEQYF.

This clonotype was recorded a few times. V is TRBV29-1 and J is TRBJ1-4, with TRBD1 matching 8 bases. This CDR3 comprises 14 residues. The V gene end was trimmed by 1 base and the J gene end by 8 bases; junction bases not matched to a gene: 6. Germline V gene lookup returns CDR1 SQVTM and CDR2 ANQGSEA. DNA of the CDR3: TGCAGCGTTGAAGCAGGGGGCGCGGGGGAAAAACTGTTTTTT. Translation: CSVEAGGAGEKLFF.

This clonotype was counted a few times. The chain links TRBV28 to TRBJ2-3, with TRBD2 matching over 16 bases. The CDR3 is 20 amino acids. The V gene end was trimmed by 4 bases and the J gene end by 1 base; junction bases not matched to a gene: 11. CDR1 MDHEN and CDR2 SYDVKM come from the germline V gene. CDR3 sequence: CASSSSLGLAGGRGTDTQYF. DNA of the CDR3: TGTGCCAGCAGTTCCTCCTTGGGACTAGCGGGGGGGAGAGGCACAGATACGCAGTATTTT. The variable domain in full, completed from reference TRBV28 and TRBJ2-3, reads DVKVTQSSRYLVKRTGEKVFLECVQDMDHENMFWYRQDPGLGLRLIYFSYDVKMKEKGDIPEGYSVSREKKERFSLILESASTNQTSMYLCASSSSLGLAGGRGTDTQYFGPGTRLTVL.

The chain employs TRBV20-1 and TRBJ1-5, with D maybe TRBD1 (5 bases). The CDR3 extends over 15 amino acids. V was cut by 3 bases and J by 0 bases, with 12 bases left in between. Germline loops: CDR1 DFQATT, CDR2 SNEGSKA (reference sequence). CDR3 loop: CSASLGLISNQPQHF. The CDR3 nucleotides read TGCAGTGCTAGTTTGGGACTGATTAGCAATCAGCCCCAGCATTTT.

This clonotype came up a few times. The chain has TRBV7-2 and TRBJ2-3; D call uncertain. The CDR3 loop spans 14 amino acids. Per the germline V gene, CDR1 is SGHTA and CDR2 is FQGNSA. Trimming stripped 4 bases from V and 5 bases from J, with 13 bases between. The CDR3 DNA is TGTGCCAGCAGCTCCACCGGAGTAGGAGATACGCAGTATTTT. This gives the protein CASSSTGVGDTQYF.

The chain carries TRBV3-1 and TRBJ2-3; D gene ambiguous. The CDR3 covers 16 residues. Germline loops: CDR1 LGHDT, CDR2 YNNKEL (reference sequence). Trimming left V 0 bases short and J 4 bases short, with 14 bases between. The CDR3 nucleotides read TGTGCCAGCAGCCAAGACAGCCCCGGTGGTGCAGATACGCAGTATTTT. As protein: CASSQDSPGGADTQYF.

Note on this clonotype: Its ends do not fully match the called genes, so a read error is possible. The chain uses TRBV6-5 and TRBJ1-5; D gene uncertain. Per the germline V gene, CDR1 is MNHEY and CDR2 is SVGAGI. This CDR3 comprises 14 residues. The CDR3 nucleotides read TGTGCCAGCAGTTCCCTGACCCTCAATCGGCCCCAGCATTTT. As protein: CASSSLTLNRPQHF.

The gene calls are TRBV12-5 and TRBJ1-1; no definite D call. This CDR3 is built from 13 residues. Germline-derived CDR1 and CDR2 are LGHNT and FRNRAP. With 2 bases removed from V and 4 bases from J, the gap between germline ends came to 8 bases. The chain's CDR3 is CASGLKGSTEAFF. The CDR3 DNA follows: TGTGCTAGTGGTTTGAAAGGGAGCACTGAAGCTTTCTTT.

V is TRBV19 and J is TRBJ2-5, with D perhaps matching TRBD1 (6 bases). The DNA matches TRBJ2-7 better at its end, which makes the J call doubtful. Per the germline V gene, CDR1 is LNHDA and CDR2 is SQIVND (reference sequence). CDR3 length equals 15 residues. CDR3 amino acids: CASSILGHMDSEQYF. CDR3 nucleotides: TGTGCCAGTAGTATACTGGGACACATGGATTCCGAGCAGTACTTC.

V and J are TRBV3-1 and TRBJ2-1; 8 nucleotides line up with TRBD2. Germline CDR1 is LGHDT and CDR2 is YNNKEL (reference sequence). This CDR3 is built from 16 residues. V was clipped by 4 bases and J by 6 bases; unmatched bases: 11. As DNA, the CDR3 is TGTGCCAGCAGCCGATCCGGGAGGGGCCGGGGCAATGAGCAGTTCTTC. Translated: CASSRSGRGRGNEQFF.

The V gene is TRBV20-1, the J gene TRBJ2-1; 7 bases map to TRBD2. The V gene end was trimmed by 0 bases and the J gene end by 6 bases; junction bases not matched to a gene: 8. The CDR3 length is 15 residues. Germline V gene data show CDR1 as DFQATT and CDR2 as SNEGSKA (reference sequence). CDR3 sequence reads: CSARDAGLVGNEQFF. The CDR3 DNA sequence: TGCAGTGCTAGAGACGCCGGACTAGTAGGCAATGAGCAGTTCTTC.